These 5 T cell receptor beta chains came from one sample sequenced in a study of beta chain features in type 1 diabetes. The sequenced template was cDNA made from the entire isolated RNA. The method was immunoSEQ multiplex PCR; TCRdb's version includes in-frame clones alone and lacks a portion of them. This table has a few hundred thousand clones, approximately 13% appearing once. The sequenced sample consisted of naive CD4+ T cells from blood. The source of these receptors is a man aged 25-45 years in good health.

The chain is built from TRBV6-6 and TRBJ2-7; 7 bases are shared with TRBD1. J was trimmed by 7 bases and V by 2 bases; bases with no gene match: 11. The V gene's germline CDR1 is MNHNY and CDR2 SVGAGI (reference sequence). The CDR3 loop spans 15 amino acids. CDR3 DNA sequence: TGTGCCAGCAGTTACCGGCCACGACAGGGTGTGGAGCAGTACGTC. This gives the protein CASSYRPRQGVEQYV.

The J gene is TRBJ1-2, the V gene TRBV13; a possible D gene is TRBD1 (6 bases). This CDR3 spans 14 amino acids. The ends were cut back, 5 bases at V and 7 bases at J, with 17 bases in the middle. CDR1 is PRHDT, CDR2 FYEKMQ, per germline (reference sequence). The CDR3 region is CASSRPAGAGGYTF. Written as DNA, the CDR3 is TGTGCCAGCAGCCGCCCGGCGGGGGCGGGTGGCTACACCTTC.

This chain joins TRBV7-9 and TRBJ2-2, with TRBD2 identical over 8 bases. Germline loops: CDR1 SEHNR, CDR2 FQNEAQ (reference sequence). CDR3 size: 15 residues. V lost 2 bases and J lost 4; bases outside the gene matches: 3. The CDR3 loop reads CASSLIAGSTGELFF. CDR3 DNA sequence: TGTGCCAGCAGCTTAATAGCGGGGTCCACCGGGGAGCTGTTTTTT.

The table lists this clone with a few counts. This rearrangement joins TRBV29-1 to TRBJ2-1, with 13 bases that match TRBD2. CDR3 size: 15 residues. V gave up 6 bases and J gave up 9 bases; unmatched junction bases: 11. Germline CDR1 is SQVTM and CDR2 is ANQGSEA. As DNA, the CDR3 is TGCAGCGTCATCGTGGGACTAGCGGGATTAGGTGAGCAGTTCTTC. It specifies CSVIVGLAGLGEQFF.

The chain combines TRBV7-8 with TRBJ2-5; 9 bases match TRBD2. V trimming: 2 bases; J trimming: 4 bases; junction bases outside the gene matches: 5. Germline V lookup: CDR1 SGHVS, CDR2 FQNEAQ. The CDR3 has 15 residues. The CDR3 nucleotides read TGTGCCAGCAGCTTATACGGGACTAGCACAGAGACCCAGTACTTC. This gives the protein CASSLYGTSTETQYF. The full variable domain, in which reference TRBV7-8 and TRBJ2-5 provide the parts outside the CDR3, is GAGVSQSPRYKVAKRGQDVALRCDPISGHVSLFWYQQALGQGPEFLTYFQNEAQLDKSGLPSDRFFAERPEGSVSTLKIQRTQQEDSAVYLCASSLYGTSTETQYFGPGTRLLVL.